The 23 T cell receptor beta chains given below trace back to one sample, sequenced in a study of blood T cell repertoires in COVID-19. Assay: immunoSEQ multiplex PCR; the TCRdb copy retains only in-frame clones and omits some. The repertoire holds about 47,000 clones, roughly 90% seen once, with 15% in the top ten. The sequenced sample consisted of peripheral blood. The receptors were gathered from a man between 60 and 70 years old with active COVID-19.

This clone was seen only a few times. This chain uses TRBV4-1 with TRBJ1-5; TRBD1 matches 8 bases. The V segment lost 1 base and the J segment 6 bases; nucleotides outside the gene matches: 2. This CDR3 is 14 amino acids long. Looked up from germline, CDR1 is MGHRA and CDR2 is YSYEKL. The CDR3 loop is CASSQAGGGQPQHF. CDR3 DNA: TGCGCCAGCAGCCAAGCAGGGGGCGGTCAGCCCCAGCATTTT.

The CDR3 loop is CASIADRGSYGYTF. CDR3 bases: TGTGCCAGCATTGCGGACAGGGGGAGTTATGGCTACACCTTC. The V call is TRBV2, the J call TRBJ1-2, with 10 bases aligning to TRBD1. This CDR3 is built from 14 residues. The germline V gene has CDR1 SNHLY and CDR2 FYNNEI. V was clipped by 7 bases and J by 5 bases; unmatched bases: 7.

This chain uses TRBV28 with TRBJ1-2; 9 bases fit TRBD1. V lost 4 bases and J lost 8; bases outside the gene matches: 11. The CDR3 covers 15 residues. Germline-derived CDR1 and CDR2 are MDHEN and SYDVKM. The CDR3 DNA is TGTGCCAGCAGTTCTCACAGGGGGCCTTCTGGGGGCTACACCTTC. Its protein product is CASSSHRGPSGGYTF.

The V gene is TRBV5-4, the J gene TRBJ1-1; D uncertain. The CDR3 totals 13 residues. CDR1 is SGHNT and CDR2 is YYREEE in the germline V gene (reference sequence). V shed 0 bases and J shed 5 bases, with 8 bases lying between them. The CDR3 reads CASSLDGYTEAFF. The CDR3 DNA follows: TGTGCCAGCAGCTTGGACGGGTATACTGAAGCTTTCTTT.

This chain links TRBV5-1 with TRBJ2-7; D unclear. This CDR3 comprises 12 residues. Per germline, CDR1 SGHRS and CDR2 YFSETQ. V lost 3 bases and J lost 3, with 7 bases in between. The CDR3 DNA is TGCGCCAGCAGCTCCCAACTCTACGAGCAGTACTTC. This gives the protein CASSSQLYEQYF.

V gene TRBV4-1 combines with J gene TRBJ1-5; D is unresolved. Germline V gene sequence: CDR1 MGHRA, CDR2 YSYEKL. CDR3 length: 15 residues. Trimming took 1 base from V and 0 from J, leaving 7 bases between them. CDR3 region: CASSQGDYSNQPQHF. CDR3 coding DNA: TGCGCCAGCAGCCAAGGCGATTATAGCAATCAGCCCCAGCATTTT.

This clone was seen a few times. The V gene is TRBV7-2, the J gene TRBJ2-5, with 9 bases that match TRBD2. The CDR3 spans 16 residues. Germline CDR1 and CDR2: SGHTA and FQGNSA. V gave up 0 bases and J gave up 5 bases; unmatched junction bases: 7. As DNA, the CDR3 is TGTGCCAGCAGCTTAGCGGCGGCGGGGGGGGGTGAGACCCAGTACTTC. Protein product: CASSLAAAGGGETQYF.

The gene calls are TRBV5-1 and TRBJ2-2; 9 nucleotides agree with TRBD2. Germline V gives CDR1 SGHRS, CDR2 YFSETQ. CDR3 length: 17 residues. J lost 5 bases, V lost 4 bases, and 12 bases had no gene match. The CDR3 DNA is TGCGCCAGCAGCCCATTAGCGGGAGAAGTGGAGACCGGGGAGCTGTTTTTT. Its protein product is CASSPLAGEVETGELFF.

The rearrangement uses TRBV13 and TRBJ2-3; D call uncertain. The CDR3 contains 13 residues. Trimming removed 0 bases at V and 6 bases at J, with 7 bases between. Germline loops: CDR1 PRHDT, CDR2 FYEKMQ (reference sequence). The CDR3 DNA is TGTGCCAGCAGCTTAGGCTTGCGGGATACGCAGTATTTT. It encodes CASSLGLRDTQYF.

The chain links TRBV6-2 or TRBV6-3 to TRBJ2-2, with 10 bases matching TRBD2. The CDR3 runs to 15 residues. The junction had 2 bases not matched to a gene; V was cut back by 6 bases and J by 1 base. From germline, CDR1 is MNHEY and CDR2 SVGEGT. CDR3 residues: CASSRLAGNTGELFF. CDR3 coding DNA: TGTGCCAGCAGCAGACTAGCGGGGAACACCGGGGAGCTGTTTTTT.

This chain links TRBV7-3 with TRBJ1-1; 10 bases agree with TRBD1. CDR1 and CDR2 (germline): SGHTA, FQGTGA. The trim removed 6 bases at V and 1 base at J, leaving 5 bases unmatched. The CDR3 totals 15 residues. The DNA of the CDR3 is TGTGCCAGCAGTTGGACAGGGGGGACGAACACTGAAGCTTTCTTT. It codes for CASSWTGGTNTEAFF. The full variable domain, completed using reference TRBV7-3 and TRBJ1-1, is GAGVSQTPSNKVTEKGKYVELRCDPISGHTALYWYRQSLGQGPEFLIYFQGTGAADDSGLPNDRFFAVRPEGSVSTLKIQRTERGDSAVYLCASSWTGGTNTEAFFGQGTRLTVV.

The CDR3 protein is CASSLLRATEAFF. Here the CDR3 DNA reads TGTGCCAGCAGCTTGCTGCGGGCCACTGAAGCTTTCTTT. The chain employs TRBV5-4 and TRBJ1-1; D not certain. The CDR3 covers 13 residues. V gave up 1 base and J gave up 4 bases, with 8 bases separating them. The germline V gene encodes CDR1 SGHNT and CDR2 YYREEE (reference sequence).

The chain joins TRBV19 to TRBJ2-7; the match to TRBD1 covers 8 bases. The CDR3 sequence is 15 residues long. The junction had 8 bases not matched to a gene; V was cut back by 5 bases and J by 2 bases. CDR1 LNHDA and CDR2 SQIVND come from the germline V gene (reference sequence). CDR3: CASSAGQGLPYEQYF. The CDR3 bases are TGTGCCAGTAGTGCCGGACAGGGATTGCCCTACGAGCAGTACTTC.

The genes are TRBV27 and TRBJ2-7, with D maybe TRBD2 (5 bases). The germline V gene has CDR1 MNHEY and CDR2 SMNVEV (reference sequence). V was cut by 4 bases and J by 3 bases, with 25 bases left in between. CDR3 length: 18 amino acids. CDR3 loop: CASSSNLHSRRENYEQYF. CDR3 in DNA: TGTGCCAGCAGTTCAAACCTCCATTCACGAAGGGAGAACTACGAGCAGTACTTC.

The gene calls are TRBV27 and TRBJ1-4; TRBD1 might be the D (5 bases). Trimming stripped 5 bases from V and 6 bases from J, with 10 bases between. This CDR3 is built from 13 residues. CDR1 and CDR2 (germline): MNHEY, SMNVEV (reference sequence). The CDR3 sequence is CASSPGLDEKLFF. The CDR3 nucleotides read TGTGCCAGCAGTCCGGGACTTGATGAAAAACTGTTTTTT. The variable domain in full, completed from reference TRBV27 and TRBJ1-4, reads EAQVTQNPRYLITVTGKKLTVTCSQNMNHEYMSWYRQDPGLGLRQIYYSMNVEVTDKGDVPEGYKVSRKEKRNFPLILESPSPNQTSLYFCASSPGLDEKLFFGSGTQLSVL.

In its sample, this clone was seen a few times. J is TRBJ1-1 and V is TRBV7-2, with a possible D match to TRBD1 (5 bases). There are 17 residues in the CDR3. V lost 5 bases and J lost 4, with 23 bases in between. Germline V gene lookup returns CDR1 SGHTA and CDR2 FQGNSA. Written as DNA, the CDR3 is TGTGCCAGCAGCCCTTCGCTGGGGCGGGGGTTGAGCACTGAAGCTTTCTTT. Its translation is CASSPSLGRGLSTEAFF.

The rearrangement joins TRBV6-5 to TRBJ1-3; the D gene is possibly TRBD1 (6 bases). The CDR3 is 15 residues long. Looked up from germline, CDR1 is MNHEY and CDR2 is SVGAGI. V lost 2 bases to trimming and J lost 3 bases, with 11 bases between them. The CDR3 is CASSYNPGDGNTIYF. In DNA, the CDR3 is TGTGCCAGCAGTTACAATCCAGGGGATGGAAACACCATATATTTT.

In DNA form, the CDR3 reads TGCGCCAGCAGCTTGCTAGCGGGAGGACGCGGCGAGACCCAGTACTTC. Translation gives CASSLLAGGRGETQYF. The chain carries TRBV5-1 and TRBJ2-5; 11 bases align to TRBD2. Looked up from germline, CDR1 is SGHRS and CDR2 is YFSETQ. Trimming removed 1 base from V and 5 bases from J; junction bases left unmatched: 7. The CDR3 runs to 16 residues.

DNA of the CDR3: TGTGCCAGCAGCTTGGGGTGGGGGCCCCTCAATGAGCAGTTCTTC. Its translation is CASSLGWGPLNEQFF. The rearrangement uses TRBV5-6 and TRBJ2-1; a weak D match, TRBD1 (6 bases). The CDR3 extends over 15 amino acids. V lost 0 bases to trimming and J lost 6 bases, with 13 bases between them. Looked up from germline, CDR1 is SGHDT and CDR2 is YYEEEE.

The chain employs TRBV7-2 and TRBJ2-7, with D possibly being TRBD2 (6 bases). CDR3 length: 14 amino acids. Germline V gene data show CDR1 as SGHTA and CDR2 as FQGNSA. Between the trimmed V and J ends, which lost 1 base and 2 bases, there was a span of 9 bases. The CDR3 spells CASSLGGITYEQYF. DNA of the CDR3: TGTGCCAGCAGCTTAGGCGGGATTACCTACGAGCAGTACTTC.

J is TRBJ1-2 and V is TRBV11-2; no firm D call. Germline CDR1 SGHAT, CDR2 FQNNGV. This CDR3 spans 15 amino acids. The V gene lost 1 base and the J gene lost 3 bases, with 12 bases spanning the gap. CDR3 region: CASSLVGGLDYGYTF. DNA of the CDR3: TGTGCCAGCAGCTTAGTTGGCGGTCTTGACTATGGCTACACCTTC.

The J gene is TRBJ2-3, the V gene TRBV18; D perhaps matches TRBD2 (5 bases). The V end was cut by 9 bases, the J end by 3 bases, with 16 bases between. This CDR3 has 14 amino acids. Germline V gives CDR1 KGHSH, CDR2 LQKENI. CDR3 sequence (DNA): TGTGCCAGTTCCCCTAGGGAGAGGACAGATACGCAGTATTTT. It encodes CASSPRERTDTQYF. The full variable domain, in which reference TRBV18 and TRBJ2-3 provide the parts outside the CDR3, is NAGVMQNPRHLVRRRGQEARLRCSPMKGHSHVYWYRQLPEEGLKFMVYLQKENIIDESGMPKERFSAEFPKEGPSILRIQQVVRGDSAAYFCASSPRERTDTQYFGPGTRLTVL.

The rearrangement links TRBV6-1 to TRBJ1-1; D is perhaps TRBD1 (5 bases). The V gene's germline CDR1 is MNHNS and CDR2 SASEGT. V lost 6 bases and J 3 bases, leaving 26 bases between the germline ends. The CDR3 runs 18 residues. CDR3 nucleotides: TGTGCCAGCAGGGAACCAAAGGGAGGGGATAAAGGGGACACTGAAGCTTTCTTT. Protein product: CASREPKGGDKGDTEAFF.